This TCR beta chain was obtained from a study of shared clonotypes between healthy human individuals. Study-wide points: Estimated richness was generally greater in naive than memory subsets.

Trimming pared 1 base from V and 2 bases from J, leaving 6 bases between. This CDR3 comprises 13 residues. The germline V gene has CDR1 SGHRS and CDR2 YFSETQ. Those who donated were healthy HIV-negative adults, with no recent acute infections or vaccinations reported. Among the donors, all were Caucasian adults who lived in Nashville, Tennessee. In regard to this clone: The antigen remains unidentified. This sample includes further DNA sequences coding for the same CDR3.

Assay: immunoSEQ multiplex PCR; the TCRdb copy retains only in-frame clones and omits some. In the table there are roughly 700,000 clones, around two thirds of which are singletons. The V and J genes are TRBV5-1 and TRBJ1-2; D is undetermined. The specimen was memory CD4+ T cells sorted from blood. Subset in this sample: CD45RA-negative fraction. This sequence originates from a woman aged 25 to 39 in good health. CDR3 protein: CASSLSDNYGYTF. In nucleotides, the CDR3 is TGCGCCAGCAGCTTGTCGGACAACTATGGCTACACCTTC.